This T cell receptor beta chain was sequenced for a study of CD8 T cells in ankylosing spondylitis. Study-level points and caveats: CD8+ disease-linked clones were present at relatively low frequencies in blood. Roughly 8 highly homologous variants made up a TCR beta motif, and this motif appeared characteristic of ankylosing spondylitis blood. Reports say disease-linked clones showed up significantly more in matched ankylosing spondylitis synovial fluid.

As concerns this clonotype: Its antigen is unidentified.

Quantitative molecular-barcoded 5'-RACE generated the TCR beta libraries. Each CDR3 protein is one row after TCRdb ran MiXCR on the 5' RACE reads. The repertoire includes around 300,000 distinct CDR3 sequences, more than 9% of them detected once, and around 8.4% sits in the top ten. Trimming left V 1 base short and J 0 bases short, with 10 bases between. The V gene's germline CDR1 is SGHAT and CDR2 FQNNGV. The CDR3 runs to 16 residues. The sample taken for sequencing was blood, either unsorted or a sorted T cell fraction (not recorded which). This clonotype originated in a female donor with ankylosing spondylitis or in good health (not recorded which). The chain is built from TRBV11-2 and TRBJ2-1; D may be TRBD1 or TRBD2 (5 bases each). The CDR3 spells CASSLVGTLSYNEQFF. In DNA form, the CDR3 reads TGTGCCAGCAGCTTAGTGGGGACCCTCTCCTACAATGAGCAGTTCTTC.